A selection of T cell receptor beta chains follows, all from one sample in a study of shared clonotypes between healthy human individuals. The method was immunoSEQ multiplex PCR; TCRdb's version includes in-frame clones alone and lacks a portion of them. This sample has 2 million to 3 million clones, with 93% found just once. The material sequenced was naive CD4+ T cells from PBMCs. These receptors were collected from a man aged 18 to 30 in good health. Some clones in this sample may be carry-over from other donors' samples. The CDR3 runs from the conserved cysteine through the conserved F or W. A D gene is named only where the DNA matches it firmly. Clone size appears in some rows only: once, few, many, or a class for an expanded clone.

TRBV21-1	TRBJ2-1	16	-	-	CASSGLDRGLYNEQFF	TGTGCCAGCTCGGGGTTAGACAGGGGGCTGTACAATGAGCAGTTCTTC
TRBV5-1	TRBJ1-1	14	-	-	CASAVALWGTEAFF	TGCGCCAGCGCGGTGGCCCTTTGGGGCACTGAAGCTTTCTTT
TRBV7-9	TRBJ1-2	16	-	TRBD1	CASSLTGTGEIYGYTF	TGTGCCAGCAGCTTAACCGGGACAGGAGAGATCTATGGCTACACCTTC
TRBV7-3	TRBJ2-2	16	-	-	CASSLGRIANTGELFF	TGTGCCAGCAGCTTAGGACGGATCGCGAACACCGGGGAGCTGTTTTTT
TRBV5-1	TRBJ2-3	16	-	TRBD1	CASSSSGTASTDTQYF	TGCGCCAGCAGCTCCTCCGGGACAGCTAGCACAGATACGCAGTATTTT
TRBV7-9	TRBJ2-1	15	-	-	CASSLAGAPYNEQFF	TGTGCCAGCAGCTTAGCGGGGGCCCCCTACAATGAGCAGTTCTTC
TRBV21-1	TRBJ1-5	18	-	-	CASSKEGQAGLPLTAQHF	TGTGCCAGCAGCAAAGAGGGGCAGGCCGGACTTCCCCTGACAGCCCAGCATTTT
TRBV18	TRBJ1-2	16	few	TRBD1	CASSPLEGTGSGGYTF	TGTGCCAGCTCACCACTTGAGGGGACAGGTTCGGGTGGCTACACCTTC
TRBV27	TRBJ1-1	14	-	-	CASSPNPSMGKAFF	TGTGCCAGCAGTCCGAATCCCTCGATGGGGAAAGCTTTCTTT
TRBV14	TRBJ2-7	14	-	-	CASSPLGARYEQYF	TGTGCCAGCAGCCCGCTGGGGGCTCGCTACGAGCAGTACTTC
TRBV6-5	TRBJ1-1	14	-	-	CASSSAVMNTEAFF	TGTGCCAGCAGTTCTGCTGTGATGAACACTGAAGCTTTCTTT
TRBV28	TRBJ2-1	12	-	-	CASSPEDNEQFF	TGTGCCAGCAGCCCTGAGGACAATGAGCAGTTCTTC
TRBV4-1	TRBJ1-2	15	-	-	CASSQDPGESYGYTF	TGCGCCAGCAGCCAAGATCCGGGCGAGTCGTATGGCTACACCTTC
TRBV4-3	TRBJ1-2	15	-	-	CASSQDLGPYYGYTF	TGCGCCAGCAGCCAAGACCTCGGACCCTACTATGGCTACACCTTC
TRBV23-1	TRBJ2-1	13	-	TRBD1	CASRKTGLNEQFF	TGCGCCAGCAGGAAGACAGGGTTGAATGAGCAGTTCTTC
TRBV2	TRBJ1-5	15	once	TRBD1	CASTAQGTPGGPQHF	TGTGCCAGCACCGCACAGGGGACCCCGGGTGGGCCCCAGCATTTT
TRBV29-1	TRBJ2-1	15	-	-	CSGGAGWAMANEQFF	TGCAGCGGAGGGGCGGGCTGGGCAATGGCAAATGAGCAGTTCTTC
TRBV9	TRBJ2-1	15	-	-	CASSVAGDSYNEQFF	TGTGCCAGCAGCGTAGCGGGGGACAGCTACAATGAGCAGTTCTTC
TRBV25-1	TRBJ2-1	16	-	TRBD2	CASSPRTSVFHNGQFF	TGTGCCAGCAGTCCCCGGACTAGCGTCTTCCACAATGGGCAGTTCTTC
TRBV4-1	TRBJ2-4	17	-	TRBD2	CASSQDRAGDRGNIQYF	TGCGCCAGCAGCCAAGATCGGGCGGGAGACCGTGGAAACATTCAGTACTTC
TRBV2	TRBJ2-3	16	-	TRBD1	CASSGPGGQSADTQYF	TGTGCCAGCAGTGGCCCAGGGGGCCAGTCTGCAGATACGCAGTATTTT
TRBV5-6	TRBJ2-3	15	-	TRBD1	CASSFWDRSTDTQYF	TGTGCCAGCAGCTTTTGGGACAGGAGCACAGATACGCAGTATTTT
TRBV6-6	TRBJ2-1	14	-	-	CASRTPRVGNEQFF	TGTGCCAGCAGGACCCCGCGGGTTGGGAATGAGCAGTTCTTC
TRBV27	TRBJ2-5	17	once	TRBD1	CASARFLGDRGQETQYF	TGTGCCAGCGCCCGCTTCTTGGGGGACAGGGGGCAAGAGACCCAGTACTTC
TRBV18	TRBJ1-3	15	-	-	CASSPVGFSGNTIYF	TGTGCCAGCTCACCTGTCGGCTTCTCTGGAAACACCATATATTTT